The 17 T cell receptor beta chains below all came from one sample that was sequenced in a study of CD8 T cells in Susac syndrome. After extraction with the RNeasy kit, roughly 0.45 to 1 ug of the RNA was reverse transcribed using random hexamers. MiXCR, run by TCRdb on the immunoSEQ multiplex PCR reads, gives a single entry per CDR3 protein. The data show approximately 130,000 distinct CDR3 sequences, with about 90% seen just once and roughly 0.25% held by the top ten. The sample taken for sequencing was CD8+ T cells from PBMCs. The receptors originated from a human donor with multiple sclerosis.

This clonotype was detected once. The chain links TRBV27 to TRBJ2-7; weak D call: TRBD1 (6 bases). Trimming left V 6 bases short and J 3 bases short, with 15 bases between. Germline CDR1 and CDR2: MNHEY and SMNVEV (reference sequence). The CDR3 extends over 14 amino acids. The CDR3 nucleotides are TGTGCCAGCAGCTCACTCGGACAGTTCTACGAGCAGTACTTC. Its translation: CASSSLGQFYEQYF.

This chain connects TRBV10-3 to TRBJ2-7; D possibly matches TRBD1 or TRBD2 (5 bases each). Trimming took 2 bases from V and 11 from J, leaving 16 bases between them. Looked up from germline, CDR1 is ENHRY and CDR2 is SYGVKD. The CDR3 runs 13 residues. This CDR3 is CAISELDTTIEYF. In DNA, the CDR3 is TGTGCCATCAGTGAGCTGGACACGACTATAGAGTACTTC.

A single count supports this clonotype. CDR3 DNA sequence: TGTGCCAGCAGTTTATACCGCGGGAGCGGCCCAGATACGCAGTATTTT. This gives the protein CASSLYRGSGPDTQYF. The V gene is TRBV28, the J gene TRBJ2-3; 7 bases line up with TRBD2. The CDR3 spans 16 residues. V lost 1 base, J lost 4 bases, and 8 bases stayed unmatched. The germline V gene has CDR1 MDHEN and CDR2 SYDVKM.

The chain couples TRBV2 to TRBJ2-1; D possibly corresponds to TRBD1 (5 bases). This CDR3 is built from 12 residues. V lost 4 bases, J lost 7 bases, and 8 bases lay in between. Germline V gene lookup returns CDR1 SNHLY and CDR2 FYNNEI. The CDR3 here is CASSGHRNEQFF. CDR3 DNA: TGTGCCAGCAGTGGGCACAGGAATGAGCAGTTCTTC.

CDR3 DNA: TGCAGCGTTGCGGGGCAAGGAAACACCATATATTTT. Amino acids: CSVAGQGNTIYF. The chain carries TRBV29-1 and TRBJ1-3, with a weak D call TRBD1 (5 bases). The CDR3 contains 12 residues. The germline V and J ends were trimmed by 4 bases and 4 bases, with 8 bases remaining between them. Germline assignment: CDR1 SQVTM and CDR2 ANQGSEA.

The V gene is TRBV3-1, the J gene TRBJ2-2, with unresolved D. This CDR3 spans 14 amino acids. The germline CDR1 and CDR2 sequences are LGHDT and YNNKEL (reference sequence). Trimming took 3 bases from V and 1 from J, leaving 6 bases between them. In nucleotides, the CDR3 is TGTGCCAGCAGCCAGGCGGAGAACACCGGGGAGCTGTTTTTT. Translation: CASSQAENTGELFF.

This clonotype came up a few times. J is TRBJ2-2 and V is TRBV4-1; TRBD2 matches at 12 bases. The CDR3 covers 16 residues. The V gene's germline CDR1 is MGHRA and CDR2 YSYEKL. Trimming at V came to 5 bases and at J to 4 bases, leaving 5 bases not matched to a gene. The CDR3 DNA reads as TGCGCCAGCAGCTCCGGGACTAGCGGGTTCACCGGGGAGCTGTTTTTT. The encoded protein is CASSSGTSGFTGELFF.

Here the CDR3 reads CASSPSDGPATGDTEAFF. CDR3 sequence (DNA): TGTGCCAGCAGTCCCTCGGACGGACCCGCGACGGGGGACACTGAAGCTTTCTTT. This chain links TRBV12-3 or TRBV12-4 with TRBJ1-1, with TRBD1 as a possible D gene (5 bases). Trimming pared 5 bases from V and 3 bases from J, leaving 25 bases between. The CDR3 length is 18 residues.

The genes are TRBV20-1 and TRBJ2-7; D gene ambiguous. Germline V gene data show CDR1 as DFQATT and CDR2 as SNEGSKA (reference sequence). V lost 0 bases to trimming and J lost 3 bases, with 9 bases between them. This CDR3 has 13 residues. CDR3 nucleotide sequence: TGCAGTGCTAGAGAACAGTGGGACTACGAGCAGTACTTC. Its protein product is CSAREQWDYEQYF.

This chain uses TRBV20-1 with TRBJ2-1; D is unclear. CDR1 is DFQATT and CDR2 is SNEGSKA in the germline V gene (reference sequence). The V gene lost 5 bases and the J gene lost 2 bases, with 10 bases spanning the gap. CDR3 length: 13 residues. As DNA, the CDR3 is TGCAGTGCTTATAGAGGCACCTACAATGAGCAGTTCTTC. Amino acids: CSAYRGTYNEQFF.

V is TRBV24-1 and J is TRBJ1-3, with D uncertain. Between the trimmed V and J ends, which lost 7 bases and 0 bases, there was a span of 9 bases. From germline, CDR1 is KGHDR and CDR2 SFDVKD. CDR3 length equals 14 residues. The CDR3 nucleotides are TGTGCCACCAGGGTCCAGAGCTCTGGAAACACCATATATTTT. It is translated as CATRVQSSGNTIYF.

The CDR3 is CASSLLDNQPQHF. For the CDR3, the DNA is TGTGCCAGCAGCTTATTAGACAATCAGCCCCAGCATTTT. This sequence joins TRBV7-9 and TRBJ1-5; D not resolved. The germline V gene encodes CDR1 SEHNR and CDR2 FQNEAQ (reference sequence). This CDR3 region has 13 residues. V lost 2 bases to trimming and J lost 3 bases, with 5 bases between them.

The chain carries TRBV14 and TRBJ2-5; 11 bases are a match to TRBD2. The CDR3 contains 14 residues. The trim removed 6 bases at V and 5 bases at J, leaving 5 bases unmatched. Per the germline V gene, CDR1 is SGHDN and CDR2 is FVKESK. Here the CDR3 reads CASRLAGVGETQYF. The CDR3, as DNA: TGTGCCAGCAGACTAGCGGGAGTTGGTGAGACCCAGTACTTC. The whole variable domain, filled in from reference TRBV14 and TRBJ2-5, reads EAGVTQFPSHSVIEKGQTVTLRCDPISGHDNLYWYRRVMGKEIKFLLHFVKESKQDESGMPNNRFLAERTGGTYSTLKVQPAELEDSGVYFCASRLAGVGETQYFGPGTRLLVL.

The V gene is TRBV7-8, the J gene TRBJ1-2, with D maybe TRBD1 (5 bases). The germline V gene encodes CDR1 SGHVS and CDR2 FQNEAQ. Trimming shortened V by 5 bases and J by 5 bases, and 18 bases separated the two germline ends. This CDR3 has 15 residues. CDR3 sequence reads: CASSPDSHILYGYTF. The CDR3 DNA reads TGTGCCAGCAGCCCAGACAGTCACATACTATATGGCTACACCTTC.

This chain connects TRBV30 to TRBJ2-7; the match to TRBD2 covers 9 bases. The CDR3 has 12 amino acids. V lost 8 bases, J lost 3 bases, and 5 bases stayed unmatched. CDR1 and CDR2 from the germline V gene are GTSNPN and SVGIG (reference sequence). The CDR3 sequence: CAILTSGYEQYF. The CDR3 region has the DNA TGTGCCATCCTGACTAGCGGCTACGAGCAGTACTTC.

This chain joins TRBV4-1 and TRBJ2-7; 12 nucleotides match TRBD1. Trimming removed 0 bases from V and 6 bases from J; junction bases left unmatched: 6. Germline-derived CDR1 and CDR2 are MGHRA and YSYEKL. This CDR3 has 16 residues. DNA of the CDR3: TGCGCCAGCAGCCAAGAACCTGGGACAGGGGGCGTCGAGCAGTACTTC. This codes for CASSQEPGTGGVEQYF.

The CDR3 region is CASNLGQQYEQYF. CDR3 DNA: TGTGCCAGCAACTTGGGACAGCAGTACGAGCAGTACTTC. This chain uses TRBV7-9 with TRBJ2-7; 7 bases are a match to TRBD1. Germline V gene sequence: CDR1 SEHNR, CDR2 FQNEAQ (reference sequence). This CDR3 comprises 13 residues. Trimming cost V 7 bases and J 4 bases; bases outside gene matches: 7.